This T cell receptor (beta chain) is drawn from a study of shared clonotypes between healthy human individuals. For the study at large: The plates for each donor numbered three CD4 naive, three CD4 memory, two CD8 naive and one CD8 memory. Regarding the study as a whole: Clonotype sharing among donors likely depends on sequencing depth. Large depth notwithstanding, sorted-subset sequencing proved incomplete by rarefaction. Larger richness was generally estimated for naive than memory subsets.

Germline CDR1 reads KGHSH; CDR2 reads LQKENI. This CDR3 is built from 15 residues. Germline trimming cut 3 bases from V and 2 bases from J; bases unmatched to any gene: 3. The method was immunoSEQ multiplex PCR; TCRdb's version includes in-frame clones alone and lacks a portion of them. The table shows about 380,000 clones, with roughly 96% occurring only once. With respect to this clone: The antigen remains unidentified.

This clonotype originated in a man younger than 40 in good health. The J gene is TRBJ2-3, the V gene TRBV18; 9 bases are shared with TRBD1. The source material was memory CD8+ T cells sorted from blood. Subset specified: CD45RO+ cells pooled with CCR7-negative TemRA cells. The chain's CDR3 is CASSPRTGDTDTQYF. The DNA for the CDR3 is TGTGCCAGCTCACCCAGGACAGGGGACACAGATACGCAGTATTTT.